One TCR beta chain is described in this entry. Antigen: not known. The CDR3 sequence is 21 residues long. Unmatched junction bases numbered 19, after V lost 6 bases and J lost 1 base. Germline lookup yields CDR1 LNHDA and CDR2 SQIVND (reference sequence). Produced via immunoSEQ multiplex PCR; TCRdb's table is partial and in-frame only. The sample records 130,000 to 150,000 clones, approximately 90% being singletons. This sample stems from a study of T cell responses to AZD1222 COVID-19 vaccine. Broader study findings: Epitopes outside B.1.351 and B.1.1.7 mutated regions reportedly drew nearly half of spike TCRs.

The chain links TRBV19 to TRBJ1-5; 12 nucleotides line up with TRBD1. The input for sequencing was peripheral blood, taken 28 days after the second AZD1222 dose. The TCR originated in an adult who received the AZD1222 COVID-19 vaccine. In DNA form, the CDR3 reads TGTGCCAGTAGCCCAACCCTAAGGGACAGGGGGCGCGAGTTAAGCAATCAGCCCCAGCATTTT. Amino acid sequence: CASSPTLRDRGRELSNQPQHF.